These 32 T cell receptor beta chains originate from one sample sequenced in a study of technical replicates of blood from a handful of donors. Generated by immunoSEQ multiplex PCR, the TCRdb table keeps only in-frame clones and is missing some. The sample lists tens of thousands of clones, around nine tenths seen once, with about 0.38% in the top ten. Sequencing was carried out using T cells isolated from PBMCs. All receptors come from a human donor in good health.

The chain has TRBV19 and TRBJ1-1; D not certain. The V gene lost 4 bases and the J gene lost 2 bases, with 14 bases spanning the gap. The CDR3 spans 15 residues. Germline lookup yields CDR1 LNHDA and CDR2 SQIVND (reference sequence). CDR3 region: CASSTHHRDNTEAFF. Written as DNA, the CDR3 is TGTGCCAGTAGTACCCATCACAGAGATAACACTGAAGCTTTCTTT.

V gene TRBV7-9 combines with J gene TRBJ1-1, with D perhaps TRBD1 (5 bases). V was trimmed by 1 base and J by 5 bases, leaving 14 bases between them. The CDR3 covers 15 residues. CDR1 SEHNR and CDR2 FQNEAQ come from the germline V gene (reference sequence). Here the CDR3 reads CASSLGAGGGTEAFF. The CDR3 coding sequence is TGTGCCAGCAGCTTAGGGGCTGGTGGGGGGACTGAAGCTTTCTTT.

The rearrangement joins TRBV4-1 to TRBJ2-1; 13 bases agree with TRBD2. Trimming at V came to 3 bases and at J to 4 bases, leaving 3 bases not matched to a gene. The CDR3 consists of 16 residues. Germline V gives CDR1 MGHRA, CDR2 YSYEKL. This CDR3 reads CASSQGLAGLYNEQFF. CDR3 sequence (DNA): TGCGCCAGCAGCCAGGGACTAGCGGGGCTATACAATGAGCAGTTCTTC.

V is TRBV29-1 and J is TRBJ1-1; unclear D gene. V lost 8 bases to trimming and J lost 0 bases, with 16 bases between them. This CDR3 has 14 residues. Germline CDR1 SQVTM, CDR2 ANQGSEA. The CDR3 loop is CSTTRIIMNTEAFF. The DNA for the CDR3 is TGCAGCACTACACGGATTATTATGAACACTGAAGCTTTCTTT.

The chain links TRBV15 to TRBJ2-3; the match to TRBD2 covers 8 bases. V lost 4 bases to trimming and J lost 6 bases; unmatched junction nucleotides: 6. CDR3 length: 14 residues. Germline V gene lookup returns CDR1 LNHNV and CDR2 YYDKDF (reference sequence). The CDR3 region has the DNA TGTGCCACCAGCAAAGGACTAGCTGGGGATACGCAGTATTTT. Translation gives CATSKGLAGDTQYF. The variable domain in full, completed from reference TRBV15 and TRBJ2-3, reads DAMVIQNPRYQVTQFGKPVTLSCSQTLNHNVMYWYQQKSSQAPKLLFHYYDKDFNNEADTPDNFQSRRPNTSFCFLDIRSPGLGDTAMYLCATSKGLAGDTQYFGPGTRLTVL.

V gene TRBV30 combines with J gene TRBJ1-2; D not resolved. The germline CDR1 and CDR2 sequences are GTSNPN and SVGIG (reference sequence). This CDR3 is 13 amino acids long. In nucleotides, the CDR3 is TGTGCATCCCCCAGAAGGGAGTGGAGTGGCTACACCTTC. As protein: CASPRREWSGYTF.

This clone has just a few counts. J is TRBJ2-3 and V is TRBV6-4, with 12 bases that match TRBD2. Per the germline V gene, CDR1 is MRHNA and CDR2 is SNTAGT. This CDR3 is built from 16 residues. The V and J ends lost 2 bases and 0 bases, in that order; junction bases with no gene match: 0. The CDR3 nucleotides read TGTGCCAGCAGTGACGGGACTAGCGGGAGCACAGATACGCAGTATTTT. Amino acid sequence: CASSDGTSGSTDTQYF.

J is TRBJ2-7 and V is TRBV10-3, with 7 bases that match TRBD2. The CDR3 consists of 15 residues. Trimming cost V 1 base and J 1 base; bases outside gene matches: 4. Per the germline V gene, CDR1 is ENHRY and CDR2 is SYGVKD. As DNA, the CDR3 is TGTGCCATCAGTGAGTGGGGGGAGGGATCCTACGAGCAGTACTTC. Translating gives CAISEWGEGSYEQYF.

This clone came up once. The chain recombines TRBV6-5 with TRBJ2-2, with a tentative D call TRBD2 (5 bases). CDR1 is MNHEY, CDR2 SVGAGI, per germline. V gave up 2 bases and J gave up 4 bases, with 5 bases separating them. CDR3 length equals 13 residues. The CDR3 spells CASSYGGTGELFF. The CDR3 DNA is TGTGCCAGCAGTTACGGAGGCACCGGGGAGCTGTTTTTT.

This sequence joins TRBV7-8 and TRBJ2-2, with 11 bases lining up with TRBD1. The CDR3 totals 18 residues. The germline gives CDR1 SGHVS, CDR2 FQNEAQ. V lost 4 bases, J lost 4 bases, and 11 bases stayed unmatched. Here the CDR3 DNA reads TGTGCCAGCAGCTCGATGGGACAGGGGGGATCGTTCACCGGGGAGCTGTTTTTT. This encodes CASSSMGQGGSFTGELFF.

This clone occurred once. The rearrangement uses TRBV6-1 and TRBJ1-1, with a weak D call TRBD1 (5 bases). The CDR3 spans 13 residues. The V and J ends lost 5 bases and 0 bases respectively, with 7 bases between them. The V gene's germline CDR1 is MNHNS and CDR2 SASEGT. As DNA, the CDR3 is TGTGCCAGCAGTAGGGACTTGAACACTGAAGCTTTCTTT. As protein: CASSRDLNTEAFF.

The J gene is TRBJ1-2, the V gene TRBV27, with a tentative D call TRBD1 (5 bases). Deletions cut 2 bases from V and 6 bases from J, with 13 bases between. The CDR3 extends over 14 amino acids. Germline CDR1 and CDR2: MNHEY and SMNVEV (reference sequence). The CDR3 DNA sequence: TGTGCCAGCAGTTTAGGCAGGGCCCACCATGGCTACACCTTC. Translation gives CASSLGRAHHGYTF.

This chain joins TRBV10-2 and TRBJ2-1; D ambiguous. This CDR3 has 14 residues. In germline, CDR1 is WSHSY, CDR2 SAAADI. V lost 0 bases, J lost 6 bases, and 9 bases lay in between. In DNA, the CDR3 is TGCGCCAGCAGTGAGTCGAGCACCCTCAATGAGCAGTTCTTC. This codes for CASSESSTLNEQFF.

This chain connects TRBV7-8 to TRBJ2-7; D might be TRBD1 (5 bases). Trimming took off 1 base at V and 5 bases at J, with 12 bases between the two ends. CDR3 length: 14 amino acids. From germline, CDR1 is SGHVS and CDR2 FQNEAQ. As DNA, the CDR3 is TGTGCCAGCAGCTTAGGGCAGGGTGGGAACGAGCAGTACTTC. It yields the protein CASSLGQGGNEQYF.

This clone was counted between two and nine times. The V gene is TRBV28, the J gene TRBJ1-1; D unclear. V lost 3 bases and J lost 2, with 7 bases in between. The CDR3 runs to 13 residues. In germline, CDR1 is MDHEN, CDR2 SYDVKM. In nucleotides, the CDR3 is TGTGCCAGCAGTTTGTCACATAACACTGAAGCTTTCTTT. The encoded protein is CASSLSHNTEAFF.

This chain uses TRBV7-9 with TRBJ1-1, with D uncertain. The CDR3 extends over 12 amino acids. Trimming stripped 6 bases from V and 0 bases from J, with 5 bases between. Looked up from germline, CDR1 is SEHNR and CDR2 is FQNEAQ (reference sequence). The CDR3 DNA follows: TGTGCCAGCAGATCCGTGAACACTGAAGCTTTCTTT. This encodes CASRSVNTEAFF.

The V and J genes are TRBV7-4 and TRBJ2-7, with D tentatively TRBD1 (5 bases). Germline lookup yields CDR1 SGHVT and CDR2 SQSDAQ. The CDR3 totals 15 residues. Trimming took off 2 bases at V and 2 bases at J, with 13 bases between the two ends. The CDR3 bases are TGTGCCAGCAGCTTAATACCAGGGAACCCCTACGAGCAGTACTTC. Protein product: CASSLIPGNPYEQYF.

This chain uses TRBV5-8 with TRBJ2-7; 8 bases line up with TRBD2. V trimming: 4 bases; J trimming: 4 bases; junction bases outside the gene matches: 7. CDR1 and CDR2 from the germline V gene are SGHTS and YDEGEE. The CDR3 is 14 residues long. In DNA form, the CDR3 reads TGTGCCAGCAGCCGAGGGGGGACTAGTTACGAGCAGTACTTC. It translates to CASSRGGTSYEQYF.

The chain is built from TRBV15 and TRBJ1-1, with D uncertain. The CDR3 is made up of 14 amino acids. CDR1 is LNHNV and CDR2 is YYDKDF in the germline V gene (reference sequence). Trimming removed 1 base from V and 9 bases from J, with 15 bases in between. The CDR3 loop is CATSRGQVNRKAFF. The CDR3 DNA follows: TGTGCCACCAGCAGAGGGCAGGTCAATCGTAAAGCTTTCTTT.

The chain recombines TRBV6-1 with TRBJ2-7; TRBD1 aligns across 8 bases. Germline CDR1 and CDR2: MNHNS and SASEGT. The CDR3 totals 14 residues. The junction had 5 bases not matched to a gene; V was cut back by 4 bases and J by 3 bases. CDR3 nucleotides: TGTGCCAGCAGTGCGAACAGGGGGGACTACGAGCAGTACTTC. Translating gives CASSANRGDYEQYF.

This clone was found once. This sequence joins TRBV11-2 and TRBJ2-1; 15 bases align to TRBD2. Germline V gene lookup returns CDR1 SGHAT and CDR2 FQNNGV. The trim removed 5 bases at V and 14 bases at J, leaving 10 bases unmatched. The CDR3 loop spans 15 amino acids. CDR3 DNA sequence: TGTGCCAGCAGCCCTGGGACTAGCGGGAGGAACAGGAAGTTCTTC. It translates to CASSPGTSGRNRKFF.

The chain employs TRBV5-6 and TRBJ1-2, with D perhaps matching TRBD1 (5 bases). The CDR3 sequence is 13 residues long. The V end lost 4 bases, the J end lost 4 bases, and 11 bases lay between the germline ends. Per the germline V gene, CDR1 is SGHDT and CDR2 is YYEEEE. CDR3 bases: TGTGCCAGCAGCACAGACAGCCTCTATGGCTACACCTTC. It codes for CASSTDSLYGYTF.

J is TRBJ1-3 and V is TRBV7-2, with D possibly matching TRBD1 (5 bases). V was trimmed by 3 bases and J by 3 bases, leaving 24 bases between them. Germline V gives CDR1 SGHTA, CDR2 FQGNSA. The CDR3 length is 19 residues. Written as DNA, the CDR3 is TGTGCCAGCAGCTTGAACCCCCCCAGGGTTATACAGGTTGGAAACACCATATATTTT. It is translated as CASSLNPPRVIQVGNTIYF.

The V and J genes are TRBV28 and TRBJ2-1; no definite D call. The CDR3 length is 12 residues. The V gene lost 0 bases and the J gene lost 10 bases, with 7 bases spanning the gap. Germline CDR1 MDHEN, CDR2 SYDVKM. The CDR3 DNA reads TGTGCCAGCAGTTTATGGCAGGCGGAGCAGTTCTTC. This codes for CASSLWQAEQFF.

J is TRBJ2-1 and V is TRBV28, with TRBD2 identical over 8 bases. The junction had 11 bases not matched to a gene; V was cut back by 5 bases and J by 5 bases. Germline V lookup: CDR1 MDHEN, CDR2 SYDVKM. The CDR3 has 16 residues. DNA for the CDR3: TGTGCCAGCAGTGTAATAGGACTAGCATCCCACAATGAGCAGTTCTTC. It yields the protein CASSVIGLASHNEQFF.

V usage is TRBV19 and J usage is TRBJ2-2; TRBD1 matches 10 bases. With V trimmed by 9 bases and J by 8 bases, 12 bases remained unmatched. CDR3 size: 15 residues. Germline CDR1 and CDR2: LNHDA and SQIVND (reference sequence). The CDR3: CASRTGTGEEGELFF. The CDR3 bases are TGTGCCAGCAGGACCGGGACAGGGGAAGAAGGGGAGCTGTTTTTT.

The gene calls are TRBV5-6 and TRBJ1-4; D perhaps matches TRBD1 (6 bases). CDR1 and CDR2 (germline): SGHDT, YYEEEE. The V end lost 2 bases, the J end lost 6 bases, and 11 bases lay between the germline ends. The length of the CDR3 is 14 residues. The CDR3 sequence: CASSLGGLDEKLFF. In DNA, the CDR3 is TGTGCCAGCAGCTTAGGGGGTTTAGATGAAAAACTGTTTTTT.

The V call is TRBV9, the J call TRBJ2-7; a possible D gene is TRBD2 (7 bases). CDR3 length: 14 amino acids. Germline V gene data show CDR1 as SGDLS and CDR2 as YYNGEE. V was shortened by 4 bases and J by 1 base, with 12 bases between the two germline ends. This CDR3 is CASSWGGSSYEQYF. In nucleotides, the CDR3 is TGTGCCAGCAGCTGGGGGGGCAGTTCCTACGAGCAGTACTTC.

This chain joins TRBV7-6 and TRBJ1-1, with D tentatively TRBD1 (5 bases). This CDR3 has 15 residues. Per the germline V gene, CDR1 is SGHVS and CDR2 is FNYEAQ. V lost 1 base and J 3 bases, leaving 12 bases between the germline ends. The CDR3 DNA reads TGTGCCAGCAGCTTAGATGGCAGGGTGGACACTGAAGCTTTCTTT. It is translated as CASSLDGRVDTEAFF.

This sequence joins TRBV9 and TRBJ1-2; D remains unclear. CDR3 length equals 12 residues. The germline V and J ends were trimmed by 4 bases and 8 bases, with 12 bases remaining between them. Looked up from germline, CDR1 is SGDLS and CDR2 is YYNGEE. The CDR3 loop reads CASSRDGEGYTF. The CDR3 DNA reads as TGTGCCAGCAGCCGGGATGGGGAGGGCTACACCTTC.

CDR3 in DNA: TGTGCCAGCAGCTTGGGGTTAGCGGGACCCACAGATACGCAGTATTTT. Protein: CASSLGLAGPTDTQYF. This chain uses TRBV7-3 with TRBJ2-3, with TRBD2 identical over 8 bases. J lost 2 bases, V lost 3 bases, and 7 bases had no gene match. The CDR3 totals 16 residues. Germline V gene data show CDR1 as SGHTA and CDR2 as FQGTGA.

The chain couples TRBV11-2 to TRBJ1-1; perhaps TRBD1 as D (5 bases). Deletions cut 1 base from V and 6 bases from J, with 15 bases between. The CDR3 consists of 15 residues. The germline CDR1 and CDR2 sequences are SGHAT and FQNNGV. CDR3: CASSLVDDGGAEAFF. In DNA, the CDR3 is TGTGCCAGCAGCTTAGTGGACGACGGGGGGGCTGAAGCTTTCTTT.